This TCR beta chain appears in the sequencing data of a study of cytomegalovirus exposure and HLA in healthy donors. Using immunoSEQ multiplex PCR, the repertoire was profiled, and TCRdb retains in-frame clones only, with some absent. This table holds under 95,000 clones, roughly 88% found once. V was cut by 3 bases and J by 9 bases, with 8 bases left in between. CDR1 is MGHRA, CDR2 YSYEKL, per germline. This CDR3 is 11 amino acids long. Sequenced sample: PBMCs. The sequence was collected from a man aged 25 to 40 in good health and CMV-seronegative. The chain couples TRBV4-1 to TRBJ1-2; D perhaps matches TRBD1 (5 bases). The CDR3, as DNA: TGCGCCAGCAGCCACGGGGGAAGCTACACCTTC. Amino acids: CASSHGGSYTF.